This T cell receptor beta chain was captured in a study of T cell repertoires in cytomegalovirus infection. Study in general: Public TCR beta signatures marked donors with CMV infection and the matching HLA.

TCRdb reanalysed the reads using MiXCR and keeps one entry per CDR3 protein. This table has 560,000 or so distinct CDR3 sequences, about 15% appearing once. Study outcomes and limitations: Across the ex vivo response, the dominant clonotypes were HLA-C-restricted CMV-specific TCR beta clonotypes. Cumulative public TCR beta family frequency identified carriers of CMV plus the relevant HLA.

This clonotype was found many times. What it binds is not known. The clonotype comes from a human donor in good health (CMV status not recorded). Some clones in this sample may be carry-over from other donors' samples. The sequencing input was CD8+ T cells from PBMCs.

The CDR3, as DNA: TGTGCCAGCGGTCAGGTGGGCACTGAAGCTTTCTTT. Translated, it gives CASGQVGTEAFF. The chain uses TRBV27 and TRBJ1-1; D gene ambiguous. The germline gives CDR1 MNHEY, CDR2 SMNVEV (reference sequence). With 8 bases removed from V and 4 bases from J, the gap between germline ends came to 11 bases. This CDR3 is built from 12 residues.